This is a list of T cell receptor beta chains from one sample in a study of T cells in Graves' hyperthyroidism and ophthalmopathy. TCRdb itself ran the multiplex PCR reads through MiXCR, one entry per CDR3 protein. The sample has around 580,000 distinct CDR3 sequences; around 46% are singletons. Sequenced material: peripheral blood or thyroid tissue (not recorded which). The source is a woman between 18 and 30 years old with Graves' hyperthyroidism. Both conserved end residues are part of each CDR3. Each record gives: D gene, V gene, CDR3 length, clone size, J gene, CDR3 DNA, CDR3 protein. The D gene is left open where the match is weak. The size of a clone is reported for some rows only, either as once, few or many, or as a class for expanded clones.

d_gene: -; v_gene: TRBV7-2; len: 13; abundance: many; j_gene: TRBJ2-7; CDR3nt: TGTGCCAGCAGCTTAGGGGCGAAGGACGAGCAGTACTTC; CDR3aa: CASSLGAKDEQYF
d_gene: TRBD1; v_gene: TRBV2; len: 16; abundance: many; j_gene: TRBJ2-3; CDR3nt: TGTGCCAGCACCAGACCCGGGGGACAGGGGAGGGATACGCAGTATTTT; CDR3aa: CASTRPGGQGRDTQYF
d_gene: -; v_gene: TRBV9; len: 14; abundance: many; j_gene: TRBJ1-1; CDR3nt: TGTGCCAGCAGCGTTTCAGATTTGAACACTGAAGCTTTCTTT; CDR3aa: CASSVSDLNTEAFF
d_gene: -; v_gene: TRBV29-1; len: 17; abundance: -; j_gene: TRBJ2-6; CDR3nt: TGCAGCGCAGGGACCGAGCCCAGGAGCTCTGGGGCCAACGTCCTGACTTTC; CDR3aa: CSAGTEPRSSGANVLTF
d_gene: -; v_gene: TRBV10-3; len: 18; abundance: -; j_gene: TRBJ2-7; CDR3nt: TGTGCCATCGGAACAGACTCGAACACCGGGAGAGGGGGCTACGAGCAGTACTTC; CDR3aa: CAIGTDSNTGRGGYEQYF
d_gene: TRBD1; v_gene: TRBV7-9; len: 13; abundance: -; j_gene: TRBJ2-5; CDR3nt: TGTGCCAGCAGCCCGGGACAGCTACAGCCCCAGTACTTC; CDR3aa: CASSPGQLQPQYF
d_gene: -; v_gene: TRBV27; len: 15; abundance: many; j_gene: TRBJ1-1; CDR3nt: TGTGCCAGCAGTTTTAGGGGTTCCCTCCGCGCTGAAGCTTTCTTT; CDR3aa: CASSFRGSLRAEAFF
d_gene: -; v_gene: TRBV7-9; len: 14; abundance: many; j_gene: TRBJ2-5; CDR3nt: TGTGCCAGCAGCTTGGGTCCAGATCAAGAGACCCAGTACTTC; CDR3aa: CASSLGPDQETQYF
d_gene: -; v_gene: TRBV7-2; len: 16; abundance: many; j_gene: TRBJ1-1; CDR3nt: TGTGCCAGCAGCTTAGGACCCCCGGGACTGAACACTGAAGCTTTCTTT; CDR3aa: CASSLGPPGLNTEAFF
d_gene: -; v_gene: TRBV6-5; len: 14; abundance: -; j_gene: TRBJ2-7; CDR3nt: TGTGCCAGCAATTACGCCAGGGTCTCCTACGGGCAGTACTTC; CDR3aa: CASNYARVSYGQYF
d_gene: TRBD2; v_gene: TRBV27; len: 15; abundance: few; j_gene: TRBJ2-3; CDR3nt: TGTGCCAGCAGTTTAGCGACTAGCGGCACAGATACGCAGTATTTT; CDR3aa: CASSLATSGTDTQYF
d_gene: TRBD2; v_gene: TRBV6-2/TRBV6-3; len: 13; abundance: many; j_gene: TRBJ2-2; CDR3nt: TGTGCCGGTCAGACTAGCGGGAGTGGTGAGCTGTTTTTT; CDR3aa: CAGQTSGSGELFF
d_gene: TRBD1; v_gene: TRBV4-2; len: 13; abundance: -; j_gene: TRBJ2-3; CDR3nt: TGTGCCAGCCGGGACAGAGACACAGATACGCAGTATTTT; CDR3aa: CASRDRDTDTQYF
d_gene: TRBD1; v_gene: TRBV20-1; len: 13; abundance: many; j_gene: TRBJ1-2; CDR3nt: TGCAGTGTTCGGACAGGAACTATGCGGGGCTACACCTTC; CDR3aa: CSVRTGTMRGYTF
d_gene: TRBD2; v_gene: TRBV10-3; len: 16; abundance: -; j_gene: TRBJ2-7; CDR3nt: TGTGCCATCAGTGCGCCTCCTAGCGGGGGCCATAATGAGCAGTACTTC; CDR3aa: CAISAPPSGGHNEQYF
d_gene: TRBD1; v_gene: TRBV20-1; len: 14; abundance: -; j_gene: TRBJ1-5; CDR3nt: TGCAGTGCCCCCCGGACAGGGGTTAGTCAGCCCCAGCATTTT; CDR3aa: CSAPRTGVSQPQHF
d_gene: TRBD1; v_gene: TRBV20-1; len: 15; abundance: -; j_gene: TRBJ1-5; CDR3nt: TGCAGTGCTAGAGATTTTCGGACAGGGGATCAGCCCCAGCATTTT; CDR3aa: CSARDFRTGDQPQHF
d_gene: TRBD2; v_gene: TRBV3-1; len: 16; abundance: -; j_gene: TRBJ2-5; CDR3nt: TGTGCCAGCAGCTCCCGACTAGCGGGGGAGGTGGAGACCCAGTACTTC; CDR3aa: CASSSRLAGEVETQYF
d_gene: TRBD2; v_gene: TRBV3-1; len: 14; abundance: many; j_gene: TRBJ2-7; CDR3nt: TGTGCCAGCAGCCAGGGTCGACTAGCGGACGAGCAGTACTTC; CDR3aa: CASSQGRLADEQYF
d_gene: TRBD1; v_gene: TRBV29-1; len: 13; abundance: -; j_gene: TRBJ1-2; CDR3nt: TGCAGCGCTAGACAGGGGGCATTTTCTGGCTACACCTTC; CDR3aa: CSARQGAFSGYTF
d_gene: -; v_gene: TRBV7-8; len: 14; abundance: -; j_gene: TRBJ2-7; CDR3nt: TGTGCCAGCAGCTCCGCACCGCCAACGGGAGAGCAGTACTTC; CDR3aa: CASSSAPPTGEQYF
d_gene: -; v_gene: TRBV5-1; len: 14; abundance: -; j_gene: TRBJ2-7; CDR3nt: TGCGCCAGCAGCTGGAGGGGAGAGCCCAACGAGCAGTACTTC; CDR3aa: CASSWRGEPNEQYF
d_gene: TRBD1; v_gene: TRBV27; len: 17; abundance: many; j_gene: TRBJ1-2; CDR3nt: TGTGCCAGCAGTTTATACTCCCCCGGGACAGCGCAATATGGCTACACCTTC; CDR3aa: CASSLYSPGTAQYGYTF
d_gene: TRBD2; v_gene: TRBV24-1; len: 14; abundance: -; j_gene: TRBJ2-3; CDR3nt: TGTACGGGGGGGGGGTCCCTGAACACAGATACGCAGTATTTT; CDR3aa: CTGGGSLNTDTQYF
d_gene: TRBD2; v_gene: TRBV5-6; len: 14; abundance: many; j_gene: TRBJ2-7; CDR3nt: TGTGCCAGCAGCCCTCTAGCGGGAGATTACGAGCAGTACTTC; CDR3aa: CASSPLAGDYEQYF
d_gene: TRBD2; v_gene: TRBV29-1; len: 16; abundance: -; j_gene: TRBJ2-7; CDR3nt: TGCAGCTTCATGGCGGTAGCGGGAGGACTAACCTACGAGCAGTACTTC; CDR3aa: CSFMAVAGGLTYEQYF
d_gene: TRBD2; v_gene: TRBV11-1; len: 12; abundance: once; j_gene: TRBJ2-7; CDR3nt: TGTGCCAGCTTAGTAGCGGGTGGGGAGCAGTACTTC; CDR3aa: CASLVAGGEQYF
d_gene: TRBD1; v_gene: TRBV7-9; len: 15; abundance: many; j_gene: TRBJ1-6; CDR3nt: TGTGCCAGCAGCCCAACGTACAGGGGCCATTCACCCCTCCACTTT; CDR3aa: CASSPTYRGHSPLHF
d_gene: -; v_gene: TRBV19; len: 15; abundance: many; j_gene: TRBJ1-5; CDR3nt: TGTGCCAGTAGTGTACCCTTAGGGGTGATTCAGCCCCAGCATTTT; CDR3aa: CASSVPLGVIQPQHF
d_gene: TRBD1; v_gene: TRBV20-1; len: 14; abundance: many; j_gene: TRBJ2-5; CDR3nt: TGCAGTGCTAGAAGGCAGGGGGAGCGAGAGACCCAGTACTTC; CDR3aa: CSARRQGERETQYF
d_gene: -; v_gene: TRBV3-1; len: 15; abundance: -; j_gene: TRBJ2-5; CDR3nt: TGTGCCAGCAGCCAAGACAGGGGAATGGAAGAGACCCAGTACTTC; CDR3aa: CASSQDRGMEETQYF